Following are 13 T cell receptor beta chains from one sample sequenced in a study of CD8+CD57+ T cells in acquired aplastic anemia (dated by TCRdb to 2016 to 2019). TCRdb records Illumina HiSeq 2000 as the sequencer. Profiling of TCR beta VDJ combinations and CDR3 sequences used genomic DNA as the template. Starting from the raw public reads, TCRdb applied fastp trimming at Q25, assembled clones with MiXCR and retained in-frame beta chains. Records with the same CDR3 protein are collapsed into one entry carrying the most frequent genes and DNA. Across this sample there are 150,000 to 200,000 distinct CDR3 sequences, with approximately 40% seen only once. The ten most abundant clones make up 0.9% to 1.2% of the sample. Sequenced: sorted CD4+, CD8+, or CD8+CD57+ T cells (not recorded which) from PBMCs. The receptor set was obtained from a human donor in good health.

Remarks on this clonotype: A clone one base away is much larger, so this may be a read error. The V gene is TRBV5-1, the J gene TRBJ1-1; TRBD1 is a possible D gene (5 bases). V lost 5 bases and J 6 bases, leaving 20 bases between the germline ends. This CDR3 region has 15 residues. CDR1 SGHRS and CDR2 YFSETQ come from the germline V gene. CDR3 coding DNA: TGCGCCAGCAGTTATGACAGCCCTAGTAGAGCTGAAGCTTTCTTT. Translating it yields CASSYDSPSRAEAFF.

This clonotype was counted between two and nine times. V gene TRBV4-1 combines with J gene TRBJ2-5; unclear D gene. The germline CDR1 and CDR2 sequences are MGHRA and YSYEKL. This CDR3 is 18 amino acids long. Trimming took off 4 bases at V and 7 bases at J, with 28 bases between the two ends. In DNA form, the CDR3 reads TGCGCCAGCAGCCCCTCCCGACCCCTTCTTAATGCCCTGGGGACCCAGTACTTC. It codes for CASSPSRPLLNALGTQYF.

This clonotype appeared many times. The chain joins TRBV29-1 to TRBJ1-1; TRBD1 matches at 7 bases. Germline V lookup: CDR1 SQVTM, CDR2 ANQGSEA. The CDR3 sequence is 14 residues long. J was trimmed by 4 bases and V by 6 bases; bases with no gene match: 11. The CDR3 nucleotides read TGCAGCGTCATCCGGGACAGAGGGTCCACTGAAGCTTTCTTT. Translating it yields CSVIRDRGSTEAFF.

This clonotype was counted a single time. The V gene is TRBV18, the J gene TRBJ2-2; TRBD1 matches 8 bases. Per the germline V gene, CDR1 is KGHSH and CDR2 is LQKENI. The CDR3 runs 15 residues. V was pared by 4 bases and J by 3 bases, with 4 bases of the junction left unmatched. DNA for the CDR3: TGTGCCAGCTCACTCCCGGGACAGGACACCGGGGAGCTGTTTTTT. Protein: CASSLPGQDTGELFF.

This rearrangement joins TRBV20-1 to TRBJ2-7; 7 bases map to TRBD1. The germline gives CDR1 DFQATT, CDR2 SNEGSKA (reference sequence). The length of the CDR3 is 11 residues. V shed 2 bases and J 5 bases; nucleotides not matched to a gene: 0. The CDR3 here is CSARQGDEQYF. CDR3 coding DNA: TGCAGTGCTAGACAGGGGGACGAGCAGTACTTC.

This clonotype was seen more than once but under ten times. V is TRBV3-1 and J is TRBJ1-1, with D perhaps TRBD1 (5 bases). The germline V gene has CDR1 LGHDT and CDR2 YNNKEL (reference sequence). The CDR3 loop spans 16 amino acids. V lost 5 bases, J lost 4 bases, and 20 bases lay in between. CDR3 DNA: TGTGCCAGCAGCTTACGCAGGGCGGCCGAGGGCACTGAAGCTTTCTTT. The encoded protein is CASSLRRAAEGTEAFF.

The gene calls are TRBV12-3 or TRBV12-4 and TRBJ1-4, with 7 bases fitting TRBD1. The CDR3 covers 20 residues. V shed 2 bases and J 7 bases; nucleotides not matched to a gene: 22. The CDR3 DNA reads TGTGCCAGCAGTTTAAGGCCCCTTAGATACTACGGGACAGCGGCTGAAAAACTGTTTTTT. It encodes CASSLRPLRYYGTAAEKLFF.

This chain links TRBV2 with TRBJ2-7, with D possibly TRBD2 on 5 matching bases. The CDR3 is 13 amino acids. V was pared by 3 bases and J by 7 bases, with 13 bases between. The germline V gene has CDR1 SNHLY and CDR2 FYNNEI. CDR3 region: CASSDDGVGEQYF. The CDR3, as DNA: TGTGCCAGCAGTGATGACGGGGTGGGGGAGCAGTACTTC.

DNA of the CDR3: TGTGCCAGCAGTTCGCCCTTTTGGGGTGGAAACACCATATATTTT. Its translation is CASSSPFWGGNTIYF. V is TRBV28 and J is TRBJ1-3; D ambiguous. V was clipped by 4 bases and J by 3 bases, with 13 bases between them. The CDR3 loop spans 15 amino acids. Germline V gives CDR1 MDHEN, CDR2 SYDVKM.

This chain joins TRBV20-1 and TRBJ2-5; 12 bases agree with TRBD2. Trimming cost V 5 bases and J 5 bases; bases outside gene matches: 6. Germline V lookup: CDR1 DFQATT, CDR2 SNEGSKA (reference sequence). The CDR3 extends over 14 amino acids. The CDR3 spells CSAPTSGGVETQYF. CDR3 in DNA: TGCAGTGCTCCGACTAGCGGGGGAGTGGAGACCCAGTACTTC.

The V call is TRBV6-1, the J call TRBJ2-3, with D perhaps TRBD1 (5 bases). The CDR3 is 16 residues long. CDR1 is MNHNS, CDR2 SASEGT, per germline. V dropped 4 bases and J dropped 2 bases, with 16 bases sitting between them. The CDR3 coding sequence is TGTGCCAGCAGTGGAGACAGTGACCAGATCACAGATACGCAGTATTTT. It codes for CASSGDSDQITDTQYF.

The J gene is TRBJ2-5, the V gene TRBV7-2; unclear D gene. The CDR3 loop spans 14 amino acids. The germline CDR1 and CDR2 sequences are SGHTA and FQGNSA. The ends were cut back, 3 bases at V and 5 bases at J, with 13 bases in the middle. The CDR3 sequence: CASSFTRGSETQYF. The DNA of the CDR3 is TGTGCCAGCAGCTTCACGAGAGGCTCTGAGACCCAGTACTTC.

In this sample, this clonotype turned up once. The chain uses TRBV7-3 and TRBJ2-2; TRBD2 matches at 7 bases. CDR1 and CDR2 (germline): SGHTA, FQGTGA. The CDR3 is 16 amino acids. After removal of 2 bases from V and 2 bases from J, the junction contained 5 bases not matched to a gene. DNA for the CDR3: TGTGCCAGCAGCTTAGCTGGGACTATCAACACCGGGGAGCTGTTTTTT. It specifies CASSLAGTINTGELFF.